The 9 T cell receptor beta chains below were found in one sample sequenced in a study of cytomegalovirus exposure and HLA in healthy donors. PCR amplification relied on 60 Vbeta primers (plus 13 Jbeta primers). Generated by immunoSEQ multiplex PCR, the TCRdb table keeps only in-frame clones and is missing some. The data show some 65,000 clones, 70% to 85% seen once. The source material was PBMCs. The receptors originated from a girl aged 10 to 17 in good health and CMV-seropositive.

The V gene is TRBV29-1, the J gene TRBJ2-7; perhaps TRBD2 as D (5 bases). The CDR3 is 15 residues long. Trimming left V 4 bases short and J 3 bases short, with 19 bases between. CDR1 and CDR2 from the germline V gene are SQVTM and ANQGSEA. The DNA for the CDR3 is TGCAGCGTTGGTTTCGGAGGAAGGGTGGTCTACGAGCAGTACTTC. It is translated as CSVGFGGRVVYEQYF.

CDR3 sequence: CAIGGTGLNQPQHF. CDR3 nucleotides: TGTGCCATCGGGGGGACAGGGTTGAATCAGCCCCAGCATTTT. The V gene is TRBV10-3, the J gene TRBJ1-5, with 9 nucleotides matching TRBD1. Trimming took 8 bases from V and 4 from J; bases not matched to a gene: 6. CDR3 length: 14 amino acids. The germline V gene has CDR1 ENHRY and CDR2 SYGVKD.

In DNA form, the CDR3 reads TGTGCCTGGAGTGTGAAGGGGGGGGCCGAGACCCAGTACTTC. It codes for CAWSVKGGAETQYF. J is TRBJ2-5 and V is TRBV30; a possible D gene is TRBD2 (7 bases). CDR1 is GTSNPN, CDR2 SVGIG, per germline (reference sequence). V lost 0 bases to trimming and J lost 5 bases, with 13 bases between them. This CDR3 contains 14 residues. The full variable domain, its missing parts supplied by reference TRBV30 and TRBJ2-5, is SQTIHQWPATLVQPVGSPLSLECTVEGTSNPNLYWYRQAAGRGLQLLFYSVGIGQISSEVPQNLSASRPQDRQFILSSKKLLLSDSGFYLCAWSVKGGAETQYFGPGTRLLVL.

This chain uses TRBV10-3 with TRBJ2-7; 7 bases match TRBD1. Germline V CDR1 and CDR2: ENHRY, SYGVKD. This CDR3 has 16 amino acids. The V gene end was trimmed by 7 bases and the J gene end by 4 bases; junction bases not matched to a gene: 16. The DNA of the CDR3 is TGTGCCATCAACGACAGGGTTGTTATGAGCCCATACGAGCAGTACTTC. As protein: CAINDRVVMSPYEQYF.

The chain combines TRBV7-9 with TRBJ1-2; tentative D call: TRBD1 (6 bases). Germline CDR1 is SEHNR and CDR2 is FQNEAQ (reference sequence). The CDR3 covers 13 residues. Deletions cut 2 bases from V and 6 bases from J, with 10 bases between. CDR3 coding DNA: TGTGCCAGCAGCTTAAGGGGGAGGGATGGCTACACCTTC. Its translation is CASSLRGRDGYTF. The entire variable domain, with the rest obtained from reference TRBV7-9 and TRBJ1-2, is as follows: DTGVSQNPRHKITKRGQNVTFRCDPISEHNRLYWYRQTLGQGPEFLTYFQNEAQLEKSRLLSDRFSAERPKGSFSTLEIQRTEQGDSAMYLCASSLRGRDGYTFGSGTRLTVV.

The chain combines TRBV2 with TRBJ2-7; tentatively, D is TRBD1 (5 bases). The V end was cut by 5 bases, the J end by 1 base, with 18 bases between. In germline, CDR1 is SNHLY, CDR2 FYNNEI. This CDR3 region has 16 residues. CDR3 coding DNA: TGTGCCAGCAGTAAAATTGGGGCGTTGGAATCCTACGAGCAGTACTTC. Protein product: CASSKIGALESYEQYF. Full variable domain (outside the CDR3, taken from reference TRBV2 and TRBJ2-7): EPEVTQTPSHQVTQMGQEVILRCVPISNHLYFYWYRQILGQKVEFLVSFYNNEISEKSEIFDDQFSVERPDGSNFTLKIRSTKLEDSAMYFCASSKIGALESYEQYFGPGTRLTVT.

The chain combines TRBV5-4 with TRBJ2-7, with D possibly being TRBD1 (5 bases). V gave up 4 bases and J gave up 4 bases, with 9 bases separating them. CDR1 is SGHNT, CDR2 YYREEE, per germline (reference sequence). The CDR3 extends over 12 amino acids. The CDR3 sequence is CASSGDSYEQYF. Written as DNA, the CDR3 is TGTGCCAGCAGCGGCGACAGTTACGAGCAGTACTTC.

The chain combines TRBV7-2 with TRBJ1-2, with 11 positions matching TRBD1. J gave up 6 bases and V 5 bases, and 8 bases lay outside the gene matches. There are 15 residues in the CDR3. Germline CDR1 is SGHTA and CDR2 is FQGNSA. The CDR3 region is CASSNSRDRGNGYTF. CDR3 coding DNA: TGTGCCAGCAGCAACTCCCGGGACAGGGGGAATGGCTACACCTTC.

The table lists this clone with a few counts. The V call is TRBV10-3, the J call TRBJ2-1; 10 bases are a match to TRBD1. Germline values: CDR1 ENHRY, CDR2 SYGVKD. V was pared by 6 bases and J by 9 bases, with 11 bases of the junction left unmatched. The CDR3 extends over 15 amino acids. The CDR3 DNA sequence: TGTGCCATCAGGACAGGGGGCACCCCAGGGGCTGAGCAGTTCTTC. Residues: CAIRTGGTPGAEQFF.